A selection of T cell receptor beta chains follows, all from one sample in a study of shared clonotypes between healthy human individuals. The repertoire was sequenced with immunoSEQ multiplex PCR; TCRdb's copy has only in-frame clones and lacks some. Of approximately 650,000 clones in the sample, around 95% were seen once. Material for sequencing was naive CD8+ T cells sorted from blood. All receptors come from a woman in her thirties in good health. CDR3s include the opening cysteine and the closing phenylalanine or tryptophan. Fields, in order: CDR3 DNA, CDR3 protein, clone size, D gene, V gene, J gene. A D gene is named only where the DNA matches it firmly. Not all rows give a size; the values are once, few, many and, for expanded clones, a class.

cdr3_nt: TGTGCCAGCAGTGAAAAGGTTGAGACCTACGAGCAGTACTTC; cdr3_aa: CASSEKVETYEQYF; clone_size: .; d_call: .; v_call: TRBV6-1; j_call: TRBJ2-7
cdr3_nt: TGTGCCAGTAGTATAGTTCCAGCCTATGAAAAACTGTTTTTT; cdr3_aa: CASSIVPAYEKLFF; clone_size: once; d_call: .; v_call: TRBV19; j_call: TRBJ1-4
cdr3_nt: TGTGCCAGCAGTTACTCGGAGATAGATACGCAGTATTTT; cdr3_aa: CASSYSEIDTQYF; clone_size: .; d_call: .; v_call: TRBV6-5; j_call: TRBJ2-3
cdr3_nt: TGTGCCAGCAGTTTAAAGTTTTGGGCGGTCAATGAGCAGTTCTTC; cdr3_aa: CASSLKFWAVNEQFF; clone_size: .; d_call: .; v_call: TRBV27; j_call: TRBJ2-1
cdr3_nt: TGTGCCAGCAGTAAAGAGACCCAGTACTTC; cdr3_aa: CASSKETQYF; clone_size: .; d_call: .; v_call: TRBV28; j_call: TRBJ2-5
cdr3_nt: TGCAGCGTTGAAGTAGCGGGAGGGCCAACAGATACGCAGTATTTT; cdr3_aa: CSVEVAGGPTDTQYF; clone_size: .; d_call: TRBD2; v_call: TRBV29-1; j_call: TRBJ2-3
cdr3_nt: TGTGCCAGCAGTTCCGACAGGTCGAACACTGAAGCTTTCTTT; cdr3_aa: CASSSDRSNTEAFF; clone_size: .; d_call: .; v_call: TRBV28; j_call: TRBJ1-1
cdr3_nt: TGCAGTGCTAGTTTGAACATTCAGTACTTC; cdr3_aa: CSASLNIQYF; clone_size: .; d_call: .; v_call: TRBV20-1; j_call: TRBJ2-4
cdr3_nt: TGTGCCAGCAGCCACGCGTGGCGGAACACTGAAGCTTTCTTT; cdr3_aa: CASSHAWRNTEAFF; clone_size: .; d_call: .; v_call: TRBV5-8; j_call: TRBJ1-1
cdr3_nt: TGTGCCAGCAGCCCCAAAAATACTGCCGGCCAAGAGACCCAGTACTTC; cdr3_aa: CASSPKNTAGQETQYF; clone_size: .; d_call: .; v_call: TRBV7-9; j_call: TRBJ2-5
cdr3_nt: TGTGCCAGCACCGACCGACTAGCGGGGGTCGATGAGCAGTTCTTC; cdr3_aa: CASTDRLAGVDEQFF; clone_size: .; d_call: TRBD2; v_call: TRBV25-1; j_call: TRBJ2-1
cdr3_nt: TGCGCCAGCAGCTCGCGGACAGGGGGCGCAACCGGGGAGCTGTTTTTT; cdr3_aa: CASSSRTGGATGELFF; clone_size: .; d_call: TRBD1; v_call: TRBV5-1; j_call: TRBJ2-2
cdr3_nt: TGTGCCAGCAGCTTAGGGTCTGGAAACACCATATATTTT; cdr3_aa: CASSLGSGNTIYF; clone_size: .; d_call: .; v_call: TRBV7-2; j_call: TRBJ1-3
cdr3_nt: TGTGCCAGCAGCCAAGATTTAGCAGGGGTCAGCGGGGAGCTGTTTTTT; cdr3_aa: CASSQDLAGVSGELFF; clone_size: .; d_call: .; v_call: TRBV14; j_call: TRBJ2-2
cdr3_nt: TGTGCCAGTAATGGGGAGCTGACAGGGGATGAAAAACTGTTTTTT; cdr3_aa: CASNGELTGDEKLFF; clone_size: .; d_call: TRBD1; v_call: TRBV19; j_call: TRBJ1-4
cdr3_nt: TGTGCCAGCTCACCAGATCGGAGGGCCGGGGACACAGATACGCAGTATTTT; cdr3_aa: CASSPDRRAGDTDTQYF; clone_size: .; d_call: .; v_call: TRBV18; j_call: TRBJ2-3
cdr3_nt: TGTGCCTGGCCAGACCAGTGGACCGGGGAGCTGTTTTTT; cdr3_aa: CAWPDQWTGELFF; clone_size: .; d_call: .; v_call: TRBV30; j_call: TRBJ2-2
cdr3_nt: TGTGCCAGCCGCACAGGGGGCAAAGAGCAGTACTTC; cdr3_aa: CASRTGGKEQYF; clone_size: .; d_call: TRBD1; v_call: TRBV27; j_call: TRBJ2-7
cdr3_nt: TGCAGCGTTGAAACTAACTTCTATGGCTACACCTTC; cdr3_aa: CSVETNFYGYTF; clone_size: once; d_call: .; v_call: TRBV29-1; j_call: TRBJ1-2
cdr3_nt: TGTGCCAGCACCCCAACAAGACCCGCAAGCACAGATACGCAGTATTTT; cdr3_aa: CASTPTRPASTDTQYF; clone_size: once; d_call: .; v_call: TRBV5-6; j_call: TRBJ2-3
cdr3_nt: TGTGCCAGCAGCAGGGACAGGGGAAGCTACTTC; cdr3_aa: CASSRDRGSYF; clone_size: .; d_call: TRBD1; v_call: TRBV28; j_call: TRBJ2-5
cdr3_nt: TGTGCCAGTAGTATAGTGGCGGGATACTACGAGCAGTACTTC; cdr3_aa: CASSIVAGYYEQYF; clone_size: once; d_call: .; v_call: TRBV19; j_call: TRBJ2-7
cdr3_nt: TGTGCCAGCAGCTTCGGACTAGCGACCTACAATGAGCAGTTCTTC; cdr3_aa: CASSFGLATYNEQFF; clone_size: .; d_call: TRBD2; v_call: TRBV7-2; j_call: TRBJ2-1
cdr3_nt: TGTGCCAGCAGCTTTCGCCAGACATCCTACAATGAGCAGTTCTTC; cdr3_aa: CASSFRQTSYNEQFF; clone_size: .; d_call: .; v_call: TRBV5-4; j_call: TRBJ2-1
cdr3_nt: TGTGCCAGCAGTTTAGGTTTCAGGCCAGATACGCAGTATTTT; cdr3_aa: CASSLGFRPDTQYF; clone_size: .; d_call: .; v_call: TRBV27; j_call: TRBJ2-3
cdr3_nt: TGTGCCAGCTCGGCGGGACCTTCCTACGAGCAGTACTTC; cdr3_aa: CASSAGPSYEQYF; clone_size: .; d_call: .; v_call: TRBV7-3; j_call: TRBJ2-7
cdr3_nt: TGCGCCAGCAGCTTGGCCGTTGCAGGGAGACGACCGGGAGATACGCAGTATTTT; cdr3_aa: CASSLAVAGRRPGDTQYF; clone_size: .; d_call: .; v_call: TRBV5-1; j_call: TRBJ2-3
cdr3_nt: TGTGCCAGCAGTTTTACGACAGGGAACCATGGCTACACCTTC; cdr3_aa: CASSFTTGNHGYTF; clone_size: .; d_call: TRBD1; v_call: TRBV27; j_call: TRBJ1-2
cdr3_nt: TGTGCCAGCAGCTTGGTTGGGGCCAATGAGCAGTTCTTC; cdr3_aa: CASSLVGANEQFF; clone_size: .; d_call: .; v_call: TRBV5-4; j_call: TRBJ2-1
cdr3_nt: TGTGCCAGCACAGTTGCCTACGAGCAGTACTTC; cdr3_aa: CASTVAYEQYF; clone_size: .; d_call: .; v_call: TRBV25-1; j_call: TRBJ2-7
cdr3_nt: TGTGCCAGCAGTTTATCGGCCGACTACAATGAGCAGTTCTTC; cdr3_aa: CASSLSADYNEQFF; clone_size: .; d_call: .; v_call: TRBV27; j_call: TRBJ2-1
cdr3_nt: TGTGCCAGCAGTTTATTCCGGGGACACTATGGCTACACCTTC; cdr3_aa: CASSLFRGHYGYTF; clone_size: once; d_call: .; v_call: TRBV27; j_call: TRBJ1-2
cdr3_nt: TGTGCCAGCAGCGTAGCCCGGGAGGTCTCGGTAGATAGCTCCTACGAGCAGTACTTC; cdr3_aa: CASSVAREVSVDSSYEQYF; clone_size: .; d_call: TRBD2; v_call: TRBV9; j_call: TRBJ2-7
cdr3_nt: TGTGCCAGCAGTTTAGTAGGGACTAGCTCCTACGAGCAGTACTTC; cdr3_aa: CASSLVGTSSYEQYF; clone_size: .; d_call: TRBD2; v_call: TRBV27; j_call: TRBJ2-7
cdr3_nt: TGTGCCAGCAGATCAGGGTTCGCCCAAGAGACCCAGTACTTC; cdr3_aa: CASRSGFAQETQYF; clone_size: once; d_call: .; v_call: TRBV11-2; j_call: TRBJ2-5
cdr3_nt: TGTGCCAGCCAAACAGGGACTGGAAACACCATATATTTT; cdr3_aa: CASQTGTGNTIYF; clone_size: .; d_call: .; v_call: TRBV9; j_call: TRBJ1-3
cdr3_nt: TGTGCCAGCAGCTTAGGCACTGGGAGATGGGGTAACACCGGGGAGCTGTTTTTT; cdr3_aa: CASSLGTGRWGNTGELFF; clone_size: .; d_call: .; v_call: TRBV7-9; j_call: TRBJ2-2
cdr3_nt: TGTGCCAGCAGTTTCAGACAAGGGGTGGGTACGCAGTATTTT; cdr3_aa: CASSFRQGVGTQYF; clone_size: .; d_call: .; v_call: TRBV27; j_call: TRBJ2-3
cdr3_nt: TGTGCCAGCAGTGCCCGACAGAACACTGAAGCTTTCTTT; cdr3_aa: CASSARQNTEAFF; clone_size: few; d_call: .; v_call: TRBV27; j_call: TRBJ1-1
cdr3_nt: TGTGCCAGCAGTACAAGTCCCGGGACATTCTCCTACGAGCAGTACTTC; cdr3_aa: CASSTSPGTFSYEQYF; clone_size: once; d_call: .; v_call: TRBV27; j_call: TRBJ2-7
cdr3_nt: TGCGCCAGCAGCGGCGGGGGGTCCACGGATACGCAGTATTTT; cdr3_aa: CASSGGGSTDTQYF; clone_size: .; d_call: TRBD2; v_call: TRBV4-1; j_call: TRBJ2-3
cdr3_nt: TGTGCCAGCCGAGTAGAGAAAAATCAGCCCCAGCATTTT; cdr3_aa: CASRVEKNQPQHF; clone_size: once; d_call: .; v_call: TRBV6-4; j_call: TRBJ1-5
cdr3_nt: TGCGCCAGCAGCCATAAACAGGGGGCTCGCGAGCAGTACTTC; cdr3_aa: CASSHKQGAREQYF; clone_size: .; d_call: TRBD1; v_call: TRBV4-1; j_call: TRBJ2-7
cdr3_nt: TGCAGCGTTGAAGGGTCCAGGGACAGGGACTACAATGAGCAGTTCTTC; cdr3_aa: CSVEGSRDRDYNEQFF; clone_size: .; d_call: TRBD1; v_call: TRBV29-1; j_call: TRBJ2-1
cdr3_nt: TGTGCCAGCATGTTGACTAGCGGGAGGATCGAGCAGTACTTC; cdr3_aa: CASMLTSGRIEQYF; clone_size: .; d_call: TRBD2; v_call: TRBV28; j_call: TRBJ2-7
cdr3_nt: TGTGCCAGCAGTGTATCGGCGGGAGGATATACGCAGTATTTT; cdr3_aa: CASSVSAGGYTQYF; clone_size: .; d_call: TRBD2; v_call: TRBV6-1; j_call: TRBJ2-3
cdr3_nt: TGCGCCAGCAGCCAAGATCATCTAGCGGGAGTTGTGTCCTACGAGCAGTACTTC; cdr3_aa: CASSQDHLAGVVSYEQYF; clone_size: .; d_call: TRBD2; v_call: TRBV4-1; j_call: TRBJ2-7
cdr3_nt: TGTGCCAGCAGCTTAAGCGGTTCCTACAATGAGCAGTTCTTC; cdr3_aa: CASSLSGSYNEQFF; clone_size: .; d_call: .; v_call: TRBV7-3; j_call: TRBJ2-1
cdr3_nt: TGCGCCAGCAGCTCGGACATAAACTACAATGAGCAGTTCTTC; cdr3_aa: CASSSDINYNEQFF; clone_size: .; d_call: .; v_call: TRBV5-1; j_call: TRBJ2-1